Below, 30 T cell receptor beta chains from the same sample are listed, as sequenced in a study of blood T cell repertoires in COVID-19. Sequencing used immunoSEQ multiplex PCR; TCRdb keeps in-frame clones, though not all of them. Here the sample spans about 370,000 clones, 90% being singletons. Sequencing was performed on peripheral blood. Receptors were obtained from a man aged 18 to 35 with active or convalescent COVID-19.

The chain recombines TRBV5-5 with TRBJ2-7; TRBD1 is a possible D gene (5 bases). This CDR3 contains 14 residues. The V gene lost 1 base and the J gene lost 5 bases, with 13 bases spanning the gap. Germline CDR1 is SGHKS and CDR2 is YYEKEE (reference sequence). The DNA for the CDR3 is TGTGCCAGCAGCTTGTTGTCAGGGTCCGACGAGCAGTACTTC. It is translated as CASSLLSGSDEQYF.

This clone occurred a few times. This chain connects TRBV7-2 to TRBJ1-2; 10 bases map to TRBD1. The CDR3 consists of 15 residues. The germline V gene encodes CDR1 SGHTA and CDR2 FQGNSA. V shed 4 bases, J shed 3 bases, and the junction held 5 bases outside the gene matches. DNA of the CDR3: TGTGCCAGCAGCTCTCGGGACAGGGGAGACTATGGCTACACCTTC. This gives the protein CASSSRDRGDYGYTF.

The chain links TRBV12-3 or TRBV12-4 to TRBJ1-2; tentatively, D is TRBD1 (6 bases). The CDR3 loop spans 12 amino acids. V lost 1 base to trimming and J lost 10 bases, with 10 bases between them. The CDR3 protein is CASSLDRVAYTF. For the CDR3, the DNA is TGTGCCAGCAGTTTAGACAGGGTCGCCTACACCTTC.

V usage is TRBV3-1 (or the pseudogene TRBV3-2) and J usage is TRBJ2-5, with 11 bases matching TRBD2. Germline-derived CDR1 and CDR2 are LGHDT and YNNKEL (reference sequence). J was trimmed by 1 base and V by 4 bases; bases with no gene match: 5. The CDR3 runs 16 residues. The CDR3 sequence: CASSLNSGGAQETQYF. Written as DNA, the CDR3 is TGTGCCAGCAGCCTTAATAGCGGGGGGGCCCAAGAGACCCAGTACTTC.

The V call is TRBV7-4, the J call TRBJ1-6; the match to TRBD1 covers 10 bases. V shed 5 bases, J shed 5 bases, and the junction held 3 bases outside the gene matches. The CDR3 consists of 15 residues. The germline CDR1 and CDR2 sequences are SGHVT and SQSDAQ. CDR3 sequence (DNA): TGTGCCAGCAGCGCAGGACAGGGGGATAATTCACCCCTCCACTTT. As protein: CASSAGQGDNSPLHF.

The gene calls are TRBV29-1 and TRBJ2-7; 7 positions agree with TRBD2. The V segment lost 5 bases and the J segment 0 bases; nucleotides outside the gene matches: 7. Germline loops: CDR1 SQVTM, CDR2 ANQGSEA. The CDR3 contains 14 residues. The CDR3: CSVLLAPSSYEQYF. DNA for the CDR3: TGCAGCGTTTTACTAGCGCCGAGCTCCTACGAGCAGTACTTC.

The gene calls are TRBV13 and TRBJ2-1; D is possibly TRBD2 (5 bases). Trimming cost V 1 base and J 5 bases, with 6 bases left between them. The germline CDR1 and CDR2 sequences are PRHDT and FYEKMQ (reference sequence). This CDR3 comprises 13 residues. This chain's CDR3 is CASSLEGDNEQFF. The CDR3 DNA reads TGTGCCAGCAGCTTAGAGGGAGACAATGAGCAGTTCTTC.

The chain combines TRBV2 with TRBJ1-5; perhaps TRBD1 as D (5 bases). V was cut by 0 bases and J by 10 bases, with 13 bases left in between. The CDR3 covers 14 residues. The germline CDR1 and CDR2 sequences are SNHLY and FYNNEI. CDR3 DNA: TGTGCCAGCAGTGAAGCGGGGGGTACGGGACCCCAGCATTTT. Protein sequence: CASSEAGGTGPQHF.

The chain joins TRBV11-2 to TRBJ2-7, with D unclear. V dropped 5 bases and J dropped 5 bases, with 7 bases sitting between them. This CDR3 region has 11 residues. Germline values: CDR1 SGHAT, CDR2 FQNNGV. The CDR3 DNA sequence: TGTGCCAGCAGCCACTCAAACGAGCAGTACTTC. It specifies CASSHSNEQYF.

The rearrangement joins TRBV5-6 to TRBJ2-1; D gene ambiguous. CDR3 size: 13 residues. Germline CDR1 is SGHDT and CDR2 is YYEEEE. Trimming took 4 bases from V and 10 from J, leaving 15 bases between them. The CDR3 region has the DNA TGTGCCAGCAGCCTGGCGGTTGGTTGGGAGCAGTTCTTC. Translating it yields CASSLAVGWEQFF. Complete variable domain (other parts from reference TRBV5-6 and TRBJ2-1): DAGVTQSPTHLIKTRGQQVTLRCSPKSGHDTVSWYQQALGQGPQFIFQYYEEEERQRGNFPDRFSGHQFPNYSSELNVNALLLGDSALYLCASSLAVGWEQFFGPGTRLTVL.

The chain links TRBV29-1 to TRBJ1-5; TRBD1 is a possible D gene (6 bases). Trimming cost V 6 bases and J 2 bases, with 17 bases left between them. The CDR3 covers 15 residues. Germline CDR1 and CDR2: SQVTM and ANQGSEA. The CDR3, as DNA: TGCAGCGTCGCAACAGGGTTTTTAGGCAATCAGCCCCAGCATTTT. It yields the protein CSVATGFLGNQPQHF.

This rearrangement joins TRBV5-1 to TRBJ2-3; the D gene is possibly TRBD1 (5 bases). V gave up 4 bases and J gave up 0 bases, with 9 bases separating them. This CDR3 is built from 14 residues. The germline V gene has CDR1 SGHRS and CDR2 YFSETQ. The chain's CDR3 is CASSQTASTDTQYF. CDR3 sequence (DNA): TGCGCCAGCAGCCAGACAGCTAGCACAGATACGCAGTATTTT.

The chain couples TRBV7-2 to TRBJ2-1, with 11 bases that match TRBD2. The CDR3 consists of 19 residues. Trimming took 7 bases from V and 4 from J; bases not matched to a gene: 18. Germline CDR1 is SGHTA and CDR2 is FQGNSA. CDR3: CASTIHSLSGGATYNEQFF. The CDR3 bases are TGTGCCAGCACCATTCACTCACTTAGCGGGGGGGCCACATACAATGAGCAGTTCTTC.

J is TRBJ2-7 and V is TRBV11-3; the match to TRBD1 covers 9 bases. The CDR3 sequence is 14 residues long. With 5 bases clipped from V and 1 base from J, the junction kept 3 bases outside the gene matches. Germline V CDR1 and CDR2: SGHNT, YENEEA. In DNA form, the CDR3 reads TGTGCCAGCAGCCCGGGGACAGGGTCCTACGAGCAGTACTTC. Translating gives CASSPGTGSYEQYF.

This chain connects TRBV7-2 to TRBJ1-2; D uncertain. The germline V and J ends were trimmed by 1 base and 3 bases, with 6 bases remaining between them. The CDR3 is 13 residues long. Germline CDR1 is SGHTA and CDR2 is FQGNSA. CDR3 residues: CASSLGSYYGYTF. CDR3 sequence (DNA): TGTGCCAGCAGCTTAGGCAGTTACTATGGCTACACCTTC. The entire variable domain, with the rest obtained from reference TRBV7-2 and TRBJ1-2, is as follows: GAGVSQSPSNKVTEKGKDVELRCDPISGHTALYWYRQSLGQGLEFLIYFQGNSAPDKSGLPSDRFSAERTGGSVSTLTIQRTQQEDSAVYLCASSLGSYYGYTFGSGTRLTVV.

The V and J genes are TRBV28 and TRBJ1-2; 8 nucleotides agree with TRBD1. The junction had 11 bases not matched to a gene; V was cut back by 4 bases and J by 4 bases. The CDR3 length is 16 residues. Germline lookup yields CDR1 MDHEN and CDR2 SYDVKM. Here the CDR3 DNA reads TGTGCCAGCAGTTCAATTGGACAGGGAAGGGGCTATGGCTACACCTTC. Translation: CASSSIGQGRGYGYTF.

This chain links TRBV28 with TRBJ2-1; 8 bases are shared with TRBD1. Losses at the gene ends were 5 bases for V and 6 bases for J; bases not matched to a gene: 9. Germline V gene lookup returns CDR1 MDHEN and CDR2 SYDVKM. This CDR3 is built from 15 residues. CDR3 DNA: TGTGCCAGCAGTCCCCGGGACAGGACGGTCAATGAGCAGTTCTTC. Protein: CASSPRDRTVNEQFF.

V is TRBV27 and J is TRBJ2-7; 9 bases fit TRBD1. The ends lost 3 bases at V and 4 bases at J; junction bases unmatched: 16. Germline V lookup: CDR1 MNHEY, CDR2 SMNVEV (reference sequence). The CDR3 has 18 amino acids. The CDR3 region is CASSFHRDRVNSTYEQYF. The CDR3 DNA is TGTGCCAGCAGTTTTCACCGGGACAGGGTTAATTCTACTTACGAGCAGTACTTC.

This clone was seen a few times. Distinct nucleotide sequences in the sample also encode this CDR3. The CDR3 protein is CASSSTGSNQPQHF. The CDR3 nucleotides are TGTGCCAGCAGTTCGACAGGGAGCAATCAGCCCCAGCATTTT. The chain couples TRBV28 to TRBJ1-5; 7 positions match TRBD1. V lost 4 bases and J lost 1; bases outside the gene matches: 1. The CDR3 is made up of 14 amino acids. CDR1 MDHEN and CDR2 SYDVKM come from the germline V gene. Full variable domain (outside the CDR3, taken from reference TRBV28 and TRBJ1-5): DVKVTQSSRYLVKRTGEKVFLECVQDMDHENMFWYRQDPGLGLRLIYFSYDVKMKEKGDIPEGYSVSREKKERFSLILESASTNQTSMYLCASSSTGSNQPQHFGDGTRLSIL.

The J gene is TRBJ2-5, the V gene TRBV28; 8 bases match TRBD2. Germline CDR1 MDHEN, CDR2 SYDVKM. J lost 3 bases, V lost 7 bases, and 1 base had no gene match. The CDR3 length is 12 residues. The CDR3 protein is CASTGGEETQYF. The CDR3, as DNA: TGTGCCAGCACGGGGGGGGAAGAGACCCAGTACTTC. The full variable domain, with the rest looked up from reference TRBV28 and TRBJ2-5, is DVKVTQSSRYLVKRTGEKVFLECVQDMDHENMFWYRQDPGLGLRLIYFSYDVKMKEKGDIPEGYSVSREKKERFSLILESASTNQTSMYLCASTGGEETQYFGPGTRLLVL.

V gene TRBV23-1 combines with J gene TRBJ2-1; 10 bases line up with TRBD1. TRBV23-1 is recorded as an ORF, its role being uncertain. The CDR3 contains 16 residues. The ends lost 5 bases at V and 10 bases at J; junction bases unmatched: 14. This CDR3 is CASSNPGQGPPGEQFF. The CDR3, as DNA: TGCGCCAGCAGTAACCCGGGACAGGGGCCACCCGGGGAGCAGTTCTTC.

The chain joins TRBV7-9 to TRBJ1-4; 10 nucleotides line up with TRBD1. From germline, CDR1 is SEHNR and CDR2 FQNEAQ (reference sequence). The CDR3 has 18 amino acids. The V and J ends lost 5 bases and 2 bases, in that order; junction bases with no gene match: 11. The CDR3 DNA follows: TGTGCCAGCAGCCTATGGGACAGGGGAGGAGAGACTAATGAAAAACTGTTTTTT. This translates into CASSLWDRGGETNEKLFF.

The count of this clone is one. This rearrangement joins TRBV7-9 to TRBJ1-1; a weak D match, TRBD1 (6 bases). This CDR3 spans 14 amino acids. The germline V gene has CDR1 SEHNR and CDR2 FQNEAQ (reference sequence). V gave up 4 bases and J gave up 8 bases, with 17 bases separating them. The CDR3 DNA sequence: TGTGCCAGCAGCTATTCAGGGGCGCAACAAGAAGCTTTCTTT. It specifies CASSYSGAQQEAFF. The whole variable domain, filled in from reference TRBV7-9 and TRBJ1-1, reads DTGVSQNPRHKITKRGQNVTFRCDPISEHNRLYWYRQTLGQGPEFLTYFQNEAQLEKSRLLSDRFSAERPKGSFSTLEIQRTEQGDSAMYLCASSYSGAQQEAFFGQGTRLTVV.

V usage is TRBV19 and J usage is TRBJ1-2, with TRBD1 matching over 7 bases. V trimming: 5 bases; J trimming: 6 bases; junction bases outside the gene matches: 6. This CDR3 has 13 amino acids. Germline lookup yields CDR1 LNHDA and CDR2 SQIVND (reference sequence). CDR3 nucleotides: TGTGCCAGTAGTCACAGGGGTTGGGATGGCTACACCTTC. Amino acids: CASSHRGWDGYTF.

The CDR3 DNA reads as TGTGCCAGCAGCGTTGAAGACAACAATGAGCAGTTCTTC. This sequence encodes CASSVEDNNEQFF. The rearrangement joins TRBV9 to TRBJ2-1, with D hard to call. CDR3 length equals 13 residues. Between the trimmed V and J ends, which lost 2 bases and 5 bases, there was a span of 8 bases. CDR1 SGDLS and CDR2 YYNGEE come from the germline V gene.

The gene calls are TRBV4-3 and TRBJ2-1; 12 bases match TRBD1. There are 15 residues in the CDR3. Per the germline V gene, CDR1 is LGHNA and CDR2 is YSLEER. Trimming cost V 4 bases and J 4 bases; bases outside gene matches: 2. This CDR3 reads CASSRGQGAYNEQFF. In nucleotides, the CDR3 is TGCGCCAGCAGCCGGGGACAGGGGGCTTACAATGAGCAGTTCTTC.

V gene TRBV20-1 combines with J gene TRBJ1-1; D not resolved. There are 11 residues in the CDR3. Per the germline V gene, CDR1 is DFQATT and CDR2 is SNEGSKA (reference sequence). V lost 4 bases and J lost 4, with 7 bases in between. The CDR3 is CSATEGTEAFF. In DNA, the CDR3 is TGCAGTGCTACGGAGGGCACTGAAGCTTTCTTT.

This CDR3 reads CASSSSGRGLRDTQYF. The CDR3 DNA is TGTGCCAGCAGCAGTAGCGGGCGGGGGCTAAGGGATACGCAGTATTTT. This chain joins TRBV11-2 and TRBJ2-3; possibly TRBD2 for D (7 bases). CDR1 and CDR2 (germline): SGHAT, FQNNGV. The CDR3 runs to 16 residues. Trimming left V 5 bases short and J 6 bases short, with 21 bases between.

The rearrangement uses TRBV7-9 and TRBJ2-2; 12 bases are shared with TRBD2. J gave up 7 bases and V 5 bases, and 14 bases lay outside the gene matches. This CDR3 is built from 18 residues. In germline, CDR1 is SEHNR, CDR2 FQNEAQ (reference sequence). CDR3: CASSPIGLAGGLGGELFF. For the CDR3, the DNA is TGTGCCAGCAGCCCGATAGGTCTAGCGGGAGGGCTCGGCGGGGAGCTGTTTTTT.

The chain has TRBV2 and TRBJ2-5; possibly TRBD1 for D (6 bases). Germline-derived CDR1 and CDR2 are SNHLY and FYNNEI. This CDR3 has 13 amino acids. Between the trimmed V and J ends, which lost 4 bases and 4 bases, there was a span of 10 bases. The CDR3 bases are TGTGCCAGCAGTGGAGGACAGTTAGAGACCCAGTACTTC. It translates to CASSGGQLETQYF.